The 5 T cell receptor beta chains presented below share a single source sample, sequenced in a study of beta chain features in type 1 diabetes. The whole isolated RNA underwent reverse transcription, so sequencing captured expressed TCRB transcripts. TCRdb's table, derived via immunoSEQ multiplex PCR, lists solely in-frame clones and lacks some. The profile covers 300,000 to 400,000 clones, with 7% to 9% appearing a single time and approximately 0.47% taken by the ten largest. The sequencing sample was made of central memory CD4+ T cells from blood. Receptors were obtained from a woman aged 18-29 years in good health.

This clone was detected many times. The chain links TRBV11-3 to TRBJ2-5; D is perhaps TRBD1 or TRBD2 (5 bases each). The CDR3 sequence is 14 residues long. The germline V gene has CDR1 SGHNT and CDR2 YENEEA. Trimming removed 5 bases from V and 3 bases from J, with 13 bases in between. The CDR3 region has the DNA TGTGCCAGCAGCAGATCGGGACCTAAAGAGACCCAGTACTTC. Its protein is CASSRSGPKETQYF.

In its sample, this clone was seen many times. Other DNA sequences of this sample code for an identical CDR3. This chain uses TRBV18 with TRBJ2-5; D is undetermined. CDR3 length: 13 residues. Trimming pared 5 bases from V and 3 bases from J, leaving 10 bases between. Germline V gene lookup returns CDR1 KGHSH and CDR2 LQKENI. This chain's CDR3 is CASSRSREETQYF. CDR3 in DNA: TGTGCCAGCTCAAGGAGCAGAGAAGAGACCCAGTACTTC.

This clone showed up many times. The rearrangement uses TRBV6-6 and TRBJ1-1; perhaps TRBD1 as D (5 bases). Germline V CDR1 and CDR2: MNHNY, SVGAGI (reference sequence). V lost 7 bases, J lost 8 bases, and 14 bases lay in between. The CDR3 extends over 12 amino acids. The DNA for the CDR3 is TGTGCCAGCATTCTACGAGGGGAGGAAGCTTTCTTT. It codes for CASILRGEEAFF.

This clone was detected a few times. The chain joins TRBV18 to TRBJ1-1; 8 bases are a match to TRBD1. The CDR3 extends over 14 amino acids. Germline CDR1 is KGHSH and CDR2 is LQKENI. The V segment lost 1 base and the J segment 4 bases; nucleotides outside the gene matches: 2. CDR3 nucleotides: TGTGCCAGCTCACCACTGACAGGGGTCACTGAAGCTTTCTTT. It specifies CASSPLTGVTEAFF.

This clone showed up just a few times. V is TRBV19 and J is TRBJ2-2; 10 bases are shared with TRBD2. V shed 6 bases and J 4 bases; nucleotides not matched to a gene: 2. The CDR3 extends over 14 amino acids. Germline V lookup: CDR1 LNHDA, CDR2 SQIVND (reference sequence). CDR3 in amino acids: CASRGTSVTGELFF. The CDR3 nucleotides are TGTGCCAGTAGGGGGACTAGCGTCACCGGGGAGCTGTTTTTT.